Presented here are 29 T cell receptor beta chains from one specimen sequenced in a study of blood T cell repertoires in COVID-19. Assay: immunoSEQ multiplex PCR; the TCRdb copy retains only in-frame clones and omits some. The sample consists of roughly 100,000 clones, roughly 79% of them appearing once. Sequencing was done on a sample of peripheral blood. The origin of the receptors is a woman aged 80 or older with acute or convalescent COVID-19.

CDR3 amino acids: CASSVHRDSEQYF. The CDR3 bases are TGTGCCAGCAGCGTACACAGGGATAGCGAGCAGTACTTC. The V call is TRBV7-3, the J call TRBJ2-7; tentative D call: TRBD1 (6 bases). CDR1 and CDR2 (germline): SGHTA, FQGTGA. The CDR3 runs 13 residues. Trimming pared 5 bases from V and 6 bases from J, leaving 14 bases between.

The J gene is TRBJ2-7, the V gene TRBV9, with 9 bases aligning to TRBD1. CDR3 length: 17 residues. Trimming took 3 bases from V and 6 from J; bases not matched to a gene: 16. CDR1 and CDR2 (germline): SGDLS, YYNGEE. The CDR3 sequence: CASSEGPTPGTGIEQYF. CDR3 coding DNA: TGTGCCAGCAGCGAGGGGCCTACTCCCGGGACAGGGATCGAGCAGTACTTC. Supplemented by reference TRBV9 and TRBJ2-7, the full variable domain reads DSGVTQTPKHLITATGQRVTLRCSPRSGDLSVYWYQQSLDQGLQFLIQYYNGEERAKGNILERFSAQQFPDLHSELNLSSLELGDSALYFCASSEGPTPGTGIEQYFGPGTRLTVT.

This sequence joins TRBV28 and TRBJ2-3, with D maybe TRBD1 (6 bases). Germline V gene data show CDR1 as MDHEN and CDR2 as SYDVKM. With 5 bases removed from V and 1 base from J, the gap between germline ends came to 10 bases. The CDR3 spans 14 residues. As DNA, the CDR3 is TGTGCCAGCAGTCCCAGGGGAGGCACAGATACGCAGTATTTT. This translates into CASSPRGGTDTQYF.

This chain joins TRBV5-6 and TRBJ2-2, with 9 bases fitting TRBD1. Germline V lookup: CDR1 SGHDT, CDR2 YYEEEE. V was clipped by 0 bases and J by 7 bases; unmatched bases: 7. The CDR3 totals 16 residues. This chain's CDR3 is CASSLVGQGSIGELFF. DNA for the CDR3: TGTGCCAGCAGCTTGGTGGGACAGGGCTCTATCGGGGAGCTGTTTTTT.

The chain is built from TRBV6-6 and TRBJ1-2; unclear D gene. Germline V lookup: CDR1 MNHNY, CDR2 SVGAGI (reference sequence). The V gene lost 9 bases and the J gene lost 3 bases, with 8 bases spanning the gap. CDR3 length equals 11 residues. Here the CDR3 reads CASRQDYGYTF. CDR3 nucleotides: TGTGCCAGTCGGCAGGACTATGGCTACACCTTC.

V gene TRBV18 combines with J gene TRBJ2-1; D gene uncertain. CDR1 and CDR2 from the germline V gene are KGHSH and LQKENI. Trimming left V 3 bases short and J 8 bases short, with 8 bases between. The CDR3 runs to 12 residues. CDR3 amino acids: CASSPTLYEQFF. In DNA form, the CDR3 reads TGTGCCAGCTCACCGACTTTATATGAGCAGTTCTTC. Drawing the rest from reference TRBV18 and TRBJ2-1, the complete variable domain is NAGVMQNPRHLVRRRGQEARLRCSPMKGHSHVYWYRQLPEEGLKFMVYLQKENIIDESGMPKERFSAEFPKEGPSILRIQQVVRGDSAAYFCASSPTLYEQFFGPGTRLTVL.

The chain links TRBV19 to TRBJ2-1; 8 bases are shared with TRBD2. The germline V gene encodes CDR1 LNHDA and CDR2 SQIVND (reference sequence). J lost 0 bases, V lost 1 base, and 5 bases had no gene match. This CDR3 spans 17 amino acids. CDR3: CASSIGSSGGSYNEQFF. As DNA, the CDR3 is TGTGCCAGTAGTATAGGATCCAGCGGGGGCTCCTACAATGAGCAGTTCTTC.

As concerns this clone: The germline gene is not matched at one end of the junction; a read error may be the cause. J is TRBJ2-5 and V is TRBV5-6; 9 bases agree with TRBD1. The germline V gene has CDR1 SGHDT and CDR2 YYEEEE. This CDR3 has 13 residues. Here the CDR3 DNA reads TGTGCCAGCATGGATCTTCGTGGGACAGGGACTAACTTC. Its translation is CASMDLRGTGTNF.

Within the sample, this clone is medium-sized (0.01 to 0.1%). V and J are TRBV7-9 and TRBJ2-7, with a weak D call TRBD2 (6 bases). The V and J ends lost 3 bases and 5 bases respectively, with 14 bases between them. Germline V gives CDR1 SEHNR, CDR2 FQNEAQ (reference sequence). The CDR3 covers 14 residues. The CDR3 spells CASSLGGIRDEQYF. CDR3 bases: TGTGCCAGCAGCTTGGGCGGGATTCGGGACGAGCAGTACTTC.

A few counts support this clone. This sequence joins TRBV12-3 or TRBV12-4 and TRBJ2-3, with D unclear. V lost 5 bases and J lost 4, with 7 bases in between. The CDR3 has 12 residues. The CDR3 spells CASSQTADTQYF. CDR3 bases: TGTGCCAGCAGTCAAACAGCAGATACGCAGTATTTT.

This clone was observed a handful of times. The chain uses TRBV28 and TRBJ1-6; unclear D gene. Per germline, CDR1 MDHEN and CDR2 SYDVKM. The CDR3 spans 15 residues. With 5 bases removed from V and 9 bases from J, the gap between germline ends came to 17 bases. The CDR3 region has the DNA TGTGCCAGCAGTCCATCCTACTCGGGGAGTTCACCCCTCCACTTT. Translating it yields CASSPSYSGSSPLHF. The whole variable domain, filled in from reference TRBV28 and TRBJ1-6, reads DVKVTQSSRYLVKRTGEKVFLECVQDMDHENMFWYRQDPGLGLRLIYFSYDVKMKEKGDIPEGYSVSREKKERFSLILESASTNQTSMYLCASSPSYSGSSPLHFGNGTRLTVT.

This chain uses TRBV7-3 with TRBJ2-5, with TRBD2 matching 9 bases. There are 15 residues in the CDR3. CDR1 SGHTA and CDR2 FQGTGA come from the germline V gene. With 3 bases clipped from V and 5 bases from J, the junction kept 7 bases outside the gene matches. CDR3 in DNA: TGTGCCAGCAGCTTTACTAGCGGGCGTACTGAGACCCAGTACTTC. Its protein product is CASSFTSGRTETQYF.

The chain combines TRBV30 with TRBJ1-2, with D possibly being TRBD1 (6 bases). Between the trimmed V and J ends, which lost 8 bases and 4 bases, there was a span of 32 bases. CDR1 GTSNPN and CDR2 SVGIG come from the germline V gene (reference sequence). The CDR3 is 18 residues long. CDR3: CARQEIRGQGTEFYGYTF. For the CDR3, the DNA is TGTGCCCGACAAGAGATAAGGGGACAAGGGACCGAGTTCTATGGCTACACCTTC.

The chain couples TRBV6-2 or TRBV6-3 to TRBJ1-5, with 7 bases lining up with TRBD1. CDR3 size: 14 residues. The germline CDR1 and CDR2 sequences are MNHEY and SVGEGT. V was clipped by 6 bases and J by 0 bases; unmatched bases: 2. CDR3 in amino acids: CASSKGASNQPQHF. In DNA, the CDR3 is TGTGCCAGCAGCAAGGGGGCTAGCAATCAGCCCCAGCATTTT.

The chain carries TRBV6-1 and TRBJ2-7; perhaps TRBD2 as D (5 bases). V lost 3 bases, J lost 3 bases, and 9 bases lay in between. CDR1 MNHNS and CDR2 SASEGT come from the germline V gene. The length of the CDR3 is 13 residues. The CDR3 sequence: CASSEPEDYEQYF. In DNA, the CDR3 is TGTGCCAGCAGTGAGCCGGAGGACTACGAGCAGTACTTC.

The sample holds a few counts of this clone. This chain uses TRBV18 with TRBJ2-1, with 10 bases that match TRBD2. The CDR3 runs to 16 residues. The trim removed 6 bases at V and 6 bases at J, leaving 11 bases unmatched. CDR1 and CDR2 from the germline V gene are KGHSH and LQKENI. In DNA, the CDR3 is TGTGCCAGCTCCCCATTCAGCGGGGGGGCCGGCAATGAGCAGTTCTTC. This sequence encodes CASSPFSGGAGNEQFF.

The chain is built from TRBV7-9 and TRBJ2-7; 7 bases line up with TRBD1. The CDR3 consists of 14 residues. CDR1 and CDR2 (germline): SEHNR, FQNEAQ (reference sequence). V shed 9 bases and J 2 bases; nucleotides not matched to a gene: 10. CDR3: CASGTDTPPYEQYF. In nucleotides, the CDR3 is TGTGCCAGTGGGACAGACACCCCTCCCTACGAGCAGTACTTC.

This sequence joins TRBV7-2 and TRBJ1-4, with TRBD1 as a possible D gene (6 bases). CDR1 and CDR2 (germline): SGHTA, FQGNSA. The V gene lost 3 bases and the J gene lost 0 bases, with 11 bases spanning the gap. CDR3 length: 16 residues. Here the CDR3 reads CASSFYRQATNEKLFF. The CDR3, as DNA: TGTGCCAGCAGCTTCTACAGACAGGCAACTAATGAAAAACTGTTTTTT.

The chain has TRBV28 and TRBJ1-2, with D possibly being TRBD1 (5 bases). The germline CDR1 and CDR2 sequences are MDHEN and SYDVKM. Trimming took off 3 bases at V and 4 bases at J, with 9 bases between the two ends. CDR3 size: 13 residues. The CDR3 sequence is CASSLGLSYGYTF. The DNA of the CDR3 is TGTGCCAGCAGTTTGGGACTGTCCTATGGCTACACCTTC.

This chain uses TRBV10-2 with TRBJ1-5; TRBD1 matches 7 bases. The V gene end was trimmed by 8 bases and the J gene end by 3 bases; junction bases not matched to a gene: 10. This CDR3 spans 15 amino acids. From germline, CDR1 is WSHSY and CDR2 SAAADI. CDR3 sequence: CASASAGGFNQPQHF. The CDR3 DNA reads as TGCGCCAGCGCTTCGGCAGGGGGTTTCAATCAGCCCCAGCATTTT.

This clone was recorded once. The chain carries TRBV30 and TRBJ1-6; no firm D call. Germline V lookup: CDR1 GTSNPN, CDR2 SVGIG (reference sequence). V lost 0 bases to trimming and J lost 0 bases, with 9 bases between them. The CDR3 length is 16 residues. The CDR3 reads CAWSVQRSSYNSPLHF. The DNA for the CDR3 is TGTGCCTGGAGTGTACAACGGAGCTCCTATAATTCACCCCTCCACTTT.

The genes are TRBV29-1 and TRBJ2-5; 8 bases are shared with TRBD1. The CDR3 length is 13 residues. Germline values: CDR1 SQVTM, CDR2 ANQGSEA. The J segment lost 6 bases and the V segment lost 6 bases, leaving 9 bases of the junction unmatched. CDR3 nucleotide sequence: TGCAGCGTCGCGGACAGGGCTGGTAAGACCCAGTACTTC. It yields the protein CSVADRAGKTQYF.

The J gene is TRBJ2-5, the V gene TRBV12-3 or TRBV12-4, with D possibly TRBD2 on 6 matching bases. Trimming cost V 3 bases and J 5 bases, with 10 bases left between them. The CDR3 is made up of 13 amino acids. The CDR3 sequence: CASSLSGDETQYF. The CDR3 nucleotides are TGTGCCAGCAGTTTGTCGGGGGATGAGACCCAGTACTTC.

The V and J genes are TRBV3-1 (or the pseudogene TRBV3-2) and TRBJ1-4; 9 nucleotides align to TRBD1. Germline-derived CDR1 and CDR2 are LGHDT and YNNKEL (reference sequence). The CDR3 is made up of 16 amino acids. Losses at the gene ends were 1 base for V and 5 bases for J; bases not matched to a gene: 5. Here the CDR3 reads CASSQGPGTGNEKLFF. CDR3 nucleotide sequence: TGTGCCAGCAGCCAAGGTCCCGGGACAGGGAATGAAAAACTGTTTTTT.

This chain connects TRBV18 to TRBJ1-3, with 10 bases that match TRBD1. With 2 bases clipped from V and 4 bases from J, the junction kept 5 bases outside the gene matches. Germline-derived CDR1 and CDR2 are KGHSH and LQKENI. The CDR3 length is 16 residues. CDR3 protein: CASSPTRDRGGNTIYF. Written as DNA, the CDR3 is TGTGCCAGCTCACCAACCCGGGACAGGGGCGGAAACACCATATATTTT. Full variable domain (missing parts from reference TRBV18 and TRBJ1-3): NAGVMQNPRHLVRRRGQEARLRCSPMKGHSHVYWYRQLPEEGLKFMVYLQKENIIDESGMPKERFSAEFPKEGPSILRIQQVVRGDSAAYFCASSPTRDRGGNTIYFGEGSWLTVV.

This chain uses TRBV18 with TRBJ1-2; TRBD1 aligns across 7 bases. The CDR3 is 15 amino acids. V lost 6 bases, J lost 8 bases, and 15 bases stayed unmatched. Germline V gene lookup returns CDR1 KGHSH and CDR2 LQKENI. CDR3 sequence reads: CASSRTGEPAGGYTF. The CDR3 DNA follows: TGTGCCAGCTCGCGGACAGGCGAACCTGCGGGAGGCTACACCTTC.

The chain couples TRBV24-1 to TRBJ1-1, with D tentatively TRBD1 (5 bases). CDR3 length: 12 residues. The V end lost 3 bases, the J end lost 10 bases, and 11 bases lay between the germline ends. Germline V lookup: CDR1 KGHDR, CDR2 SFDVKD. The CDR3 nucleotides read TGTGCCACCAGTGATACTCGGGGGGGAGCTTTCTTT. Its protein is CATSDTRGGAFF.

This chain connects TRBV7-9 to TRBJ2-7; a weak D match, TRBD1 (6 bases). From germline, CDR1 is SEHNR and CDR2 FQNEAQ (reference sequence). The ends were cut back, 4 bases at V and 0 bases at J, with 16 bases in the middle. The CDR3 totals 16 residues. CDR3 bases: TGTGCCAGCAGCTATTCGGACAGATTATCCTCCTACGAGCAGTACTTC. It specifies CASSYSDRLSSYEQYF.

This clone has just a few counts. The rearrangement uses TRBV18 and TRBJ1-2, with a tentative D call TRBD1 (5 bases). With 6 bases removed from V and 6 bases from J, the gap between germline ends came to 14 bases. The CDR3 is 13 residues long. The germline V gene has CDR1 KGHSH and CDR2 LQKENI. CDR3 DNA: TGTGCCAGCTCTTCAGGGTTGGAAGATGGCTACACCTTC. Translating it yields CASSSGLEDGYTF.